This T cell receptor (beta chain) is drawn from a study of shared clonotypes between healthy human individuals. Turning to the study itself: For every donor, three CD4 naive, three CD4 memory, two CD8 naive and one CD8 memory plates were used.

As regards this clone: What it binds is unknown.

Only in-frame clones appear in the TCRdb table, and some are missing; sequencing was by immunoSEQ multiplex PCR. Here the sample spans about 980,000 clones, 76% being singletons. V was clipped by 2 bases and J by 10 bases; unmatched bases: 5. The length of the CDR3 is 12 residues. Germline lookup yields CDR1 GTSNPN and CDR2 SVGIG (reference sequence). Findings and limits, study-wide: Compared with memory subsets, naive subsets generally had larger estimated richness. It was the non-shared clonotypes that had lower generation probabilities than clonotypes shared by all four donors.

Sequenced sample: memory CD4+ T cells sorted from blood. Regarding subset: CD45RA-negative fraction. This receptor was obtained from a young man in good health. V gene TRBV30 combines with J gene TRBJ2-1; 7 bases align to TRBD1. The CDR3 region is CAWSTRTGEQFF. CDR3 bases: TGTGCCTGGAGTACTCGGACAGGCGAGCAGTTCTTC.